This T cell receptor (beta chain) was sequenced in a study of PD-1 blockade in classical Hodgkin lymphoma. Findings and caveats of the study: Exclusion applied to patients who initiated nivolumab less than 1 year following ASCT. Repertoire differences have undefined causes, possibly disease activity or prior therapy. The baseline diversity of complete responders showed similarity to that of newly diagnosed patients. By C4D1 there was a significant rise in CD4+ TCR diversity but not in CD8+ TCR diversity.

This table comes from immunoSEQ multiplex PCR, and its TCRdb copy is limited to in-frame clones, with some not included. Of around 25,000 clones in the sample, approximately 65% were seen once. Indicated time point: cycle 4 day 1 (C4D1), after 6 weeks of nivolumab. Relapse after autologous stem cell transplantation occurred in every patient, and brentuximab vedotin exposure varied. Trimming took 4 bases from V and 7 from J; bases not matched to a gene: 4. In germline, CDR1 is LGHNA, CDR2 YSLEER. The CDR3 extends over 14 amino acids. Details on this clone: No antigen is known for it.

The rearrangement joins TRBV4-3 to TRBJ1-6, with TRBD1 matching over 7 bases. The sequence derives from a human donor with classical Hodgkin lymphoma. Sequencing used peripheral blood mononuclear cells (PBMCs), obtained before the fourth cycle of nivolumab. CDR3 region: CASSPGQKNSPLHF. For the CDR3, the DNA is TGCGCCAGCAGCCCGGGACAGAAGAATTCACCCCTCCACTTT.